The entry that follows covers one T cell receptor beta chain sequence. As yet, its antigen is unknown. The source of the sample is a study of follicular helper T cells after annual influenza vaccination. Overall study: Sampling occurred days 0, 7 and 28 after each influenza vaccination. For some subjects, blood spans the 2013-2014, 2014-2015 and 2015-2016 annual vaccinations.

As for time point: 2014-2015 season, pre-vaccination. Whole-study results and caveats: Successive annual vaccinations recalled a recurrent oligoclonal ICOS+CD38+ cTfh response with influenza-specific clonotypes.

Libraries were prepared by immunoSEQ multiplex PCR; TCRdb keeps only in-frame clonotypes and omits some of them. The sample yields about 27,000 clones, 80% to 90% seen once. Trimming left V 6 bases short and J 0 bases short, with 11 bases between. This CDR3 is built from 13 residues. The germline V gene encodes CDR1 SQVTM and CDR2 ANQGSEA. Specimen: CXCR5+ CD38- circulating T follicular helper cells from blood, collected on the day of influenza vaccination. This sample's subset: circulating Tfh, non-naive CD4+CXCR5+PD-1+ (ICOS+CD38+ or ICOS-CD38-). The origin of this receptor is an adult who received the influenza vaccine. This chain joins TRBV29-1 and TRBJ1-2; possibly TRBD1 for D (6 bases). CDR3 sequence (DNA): TGCAGCGTATTACAGGGTGCTAACTATGGCTACACCTTC. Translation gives CSVLQGANYGYTF.